Following are 15 T cell receptor beta chains from one sample sequenced in a study of radiotherapy plus CTLA-4 blockade in lung cancer. Using immunoSEQ multiplex PCR, the repertoire was profiled, and TCRdb retains in-frame clones only, with some absent. This table holds about 80,000 clones, 84% found once. This sample comprised peripheral blood, obtained from a patient treated with radiotherapy plus ipilimumab. The receptors originated from a human donor with non-small cell lung cancer who had stable disease on radiotherapy plus ipilimumab.

The chain recombines TRBV11-2 with TRBJ2-7; D tentatively reads TRBD1 or TRBD2 (5 bases each). This CDR3 region has 13 residues. V lost 3 bases to trimming and J lost 1 base, with 7 bases between them. Germline V gene data show CDR1 as SGHAT and CDR2 as FQNNGV. The CDR3 sequence: CASSLGPSYEQYF. The CDR3 coding sequence is TGTGCCAGCAGCTTGGGACCTTCCTACGAGCAGTACTTC.

This rearrangement joins TRBV19 to TRBJ2-7; TRBD2 matches 10 bases. V gave up 0 bases and J gave up 5 bases; unmatched junction bases: 13. The CDR3 spans 18 residues. Germline CDR1 LNHDA, CDR2 SQIVND (reference sequence). As DNA, the CDR3 is TGTGCCAGTAGTATAGAAACTATCCAGCGGGAGGGTGTGAACGAGCAGTACTTC. Its protein is CASSIETIQREGVNEQYF.

This chain links TRBV19 with TRBJ2-1, with D possibly being TRBD1 (6 bases). The CDR3 consists of 13 residues. Germline CDR1 reads LNHDA; CDR2 reads SQIVND (reference sequence). The V gene lost 4 bases and the J gene lost 6 bases, with 10 bases spanning the gap. CDR3 loop: CASSNDRINEQFF. CDR3 coding DNA: TGTGCCAGTAGTAACGACAGGATCAATGAGCAGTTCTTC.

The CDR3 loop reads CASSESRNQPQHF. CDR3 coding DNA: TGCGCCAGCAGTGAGTCTCGCAATCAGCCCCAGCATTTT. V and J are TRBV10-1 and TRBJ1-5; no reliable D call. CDR3 length: 13 residues. Trimming cost V 0 bases and J 2 bases, with 2 bases left between them. CDR1 WNHNN and CDR2 SYGVQD come from the germline V gene (reference sequence).

In this sample, this clone turned up a few times. The V and J genes are TRBV5-1 and TRBJ2-7; unclear D gene. The CDR3 totals 13 residues. V lost 1 base, J lost 5 bases, and 10 bases lay in between. Per the germline V gene, CDR1 is SGHRS and CDR2 is YFSETQ. The CDR3 DNA sequence: TGCGCCAGCAGCTTGTTTCCGAGCGACGAGCAGTACTTC. Its translation: CASSLFPSDEQYF.

The chain joins TRBV27 to TRBJ1-3, with 8 bases that match TRBD1. The germline V gene encodes CDR1 MNHEY and CDR2 SMNVEV (reference sequence). After removal of 2 bases from V and 4 bases from J, the junction contained 7 bases not matched to a gene. The CDR3 runs 16 residues. CDR3 loop: CASSLTATGVGNTIYF. The DNA of the CDR3 is TGTGCCAGCAGTTTAACGGCGACAGGGGTCGGAAACACCATATATTTT.

The V call is TRBV5-4, the J call TRBJ2-2; perhaps TRBD1 as D (5 bases). Germline V CDR1 and CDR2: SGHNT, YYREEE (reference sequence). V was trimmed by 1 base and J by 1 base, leaving 5 bases between them. The CDR3 loop spans 14 amino acids. The CDR3 DNA reads as TGTGCCAGCAGCTTGCAGGGGAACACCGGGGAGCTGTTTTTT. Translating it yields CASSLQGNTGELFF.

This chain links TRBV11-2 with TRBJ2-3, with a possible D match to TRBD1 (5 bases). The V gene lost 2 bases and the J gene lost 5 bases, with 8 bases spanning the gap. Germline V gives CDR1 SGHAT, CDR2 FQNNGV. The CDR3 is 13 residues long. CDR3 residues: CASSLQGIDTQYF. DNA for the CDR3: TGTGCCAGCAGCTTACAGGGAATAGATACGCAGTATTTT.

This clone was recorded once. This chain links TRBV7-9 with TRBJ2-7; D may be TRBD1 (6 bases). CDR1 and CDR2 (germline): SEHNR, FQNEAQ (reference sequence). The V gene lost 1 base and the J gene lost 2 bases, with 12 bases spanning the gap. The CDR3 has 15 residues. The CDR3, as DNA: TGTGCCAGCAGCTTAGGGGCAGGGGATACCTACGAGCAGTACTTC. It is translated as CASSLGAGDTYEQYF.

The rearrangement joins TRBV29-1 to TRBJ2-7, with a tentative D call TRBD1 (6 bases). V lost 4 bases and J 2 bases, leaving 6 bases between the germline ends. The CDR3 extends over 11 amino acids. Germline V gives CDR1 SQVTM, CDR2 ANQGSEA. CDR3 DNA: TGCAGCGTTGGACAGGCCTACGAGCAGTACTTC. Encoded protein: CSVGQAYEQYF.

The chain links TRBV19 to TRBJ1-1; 7 bases fit TRBD1. Germline CDR1 is LNHDA and CDR2 is SQIVND (reference sequence). This CDR3 contains 17 residues. The V segment lost 3 bases and the J segment 10 bases; nucleotides outside the gene matches: 20. The DNA of the CDR3 is TGTGCCAGTAGTATCACTCTGGGACAGACACAGAACCCAGGAGCTTTCTTT. This gives the protein CASSITLGQTQNPGAFF.

The CDR3 protein is CASRSFPRQGFYNEQFF. CDR3 in DNA: TGTGCAAGTCGCTCCTTCCCGAGACAGGGCTTCTACAATGAGCAGTTCTTC. The chain couples TRBV12-2 to TRBJ2-1; whether TRBD1, the table's D call, matches the DNA was not checked. TRBV12-2 is a known pseudogene. The CDR3 is made up of 17 amino acids.

The chain has TRBV27 and TRBJ1-1; D might be TRBD1 (6 bases). Germline V gene sequence: CDR1 MNHEY, CDR2 SMNVEV (reference sequence). This CDR3 contains 15 residues. V dropped 5 bases and J dropped 4 bases, with 17 bases sitting between them. CDR3 in DNA: TGTGCCAGCAGTGCCAACAGGGTTGGGGGCACTGAAGCTTTCTTT. Its translation is CASSANRVGGTEAFF.

The V call is TRBV5-4, the J call TRBJ2-5; possibly TRBD1 for D (5 bases). The CDR3 sequence is 15 residues long. V was shortened by 2 bases and J by 1 base, with 12 bases between the two germline ends. Germline-derived CDR1 and CDR2 are SGHNT and YYREEE (reference sequence). The CDR3 loop is CASSFDWTTQETQYF. The CDR3 DNA reads as TGTGCCAGCAGCTTCGACTGGACAACCCAAGAGACCCAGTACTTC.

As for this clone: At one end the junction does not follow the germline gene, possibly because of a read error. This rearrangement joins TRBV11-2 to TRBJ2-3; no clear D. From germline, CDR1 is SGHAT and CDR2 FQNNGV. The CDR3 is 17 amino acids. DNA for the CDR3: TGTGCCAGCAGCTTATGGGCATCCGGCAAAAGCACAAATACGCAGTATTTT. Its translation is CASSLWASGKSTNTQYF.